The 8 T cell receptor beta chains below all came from one sample that was sequenced in a study of long-term antiretroviral therapy in people with HIV (dated by TCRdb to between 2021 and 2024). The immunoSEQ hsTCRB v3.0 assay was used at survey level resolution for TRB variable region sequencing. TCRdb retrieved this table from immuneACCESS and kept in-frame rearrangements only. Not all clones are present; in checked studies, unresolved V genes account for under half, and no reason is known for the remainder. The sample table shows about 17,000 clones, and 70% to 90% are seen once. The ten largest clonotypes hold approximately 9.5% of the sample. Source: unsorted PBMCs, taken 0.3 years before starting antiretroviral therapy. Source of these receptors: a man in his forties or fifties with HIV.

The chain combines TRBV6-5 with TRBJ2-7; possible D gene TRBD1, 7 bases. This CDR3 is built from 14 residues. CDR1 and CDR2 (germline): MNHEY, SVGAGI. V was trimmed by 5 bases and J by 4 bases, leaving 15 bases between them. The CDR3 DNA reads as TGTGCCAGCAGTCCCCAGGGGGGTTTTTACGAGCAGTACTTC. Its translation is CASSPQGGFYEQYF.

The chain combines TRBV6-5 with TRBJ2-7, with 7 bases identical to TRBD2. This CDR3 is built from 14 residues. Germline trimming cut 6 bases from V and 3 bases from J; bases unmatched to any gene: 8. Per the germline V gene, CDR1 is MNHEY and CDR2 is SVGAGI. The CDR3, as DNA: TGTGCCAGCAGCCAAGGCGCGGGAGTCTACGAGCAGTACTTC. Residues: CASSQGAGVYEQYF.

This clone came up a few times. This chain connects TRBV10-2 to TRBJ2-7; D uncertain. Germline assignment: CDR1 WSHSY and CDR2 SAAADI. The CDR3 is 13 residues long. Trimming cost V 5 bases and J 2 bases, with 10 bases left between them. The CDR3: CASSRTETYEQYF. In nucleotides, the CDR3 is TGCGCCAGCAGTAGGACGGAAACCTACGAGCAGTACTTC.

The chain joins TRBV7-9 to TRBJ2-6; D is possibly TRBD1 or TRBD2 (5 bases each). The CDR3 is 16 residues long. Looked up from germline, CDR1 is SEHNR and CDR2 is FQNEAQ (reference sequence). Trimming shortened V by 1 base and J by 2 bases, and 9 bases separated the two germline ends. CDR3: CASSLERGAGANVLTF. The CDR3 DNA sequence: TGTGCCAGCAGCTTAGAGAGGGGAGCTGGGGCCAACGTCCTGACTTTC. The variable domain in full, completed from reference TRBV7-9 and TRBJ2-6, reads DTGVSQNPRHKITKRGQNVTFRCDPISEHNRLYWYRQTLGQGPEFLTYFQNEAQLEKSRLLSDRFSAERPKGSFSTLEIQRTEQGDSAMYLCASSLERGAGANVLTFGAGSRLTVL.

The chain combines TRBV19 with TRBJ1-5, with TRBD1 identical over 9 bases. CDR1 and CDR2 (germline): LNHDA, SQIVND (reference sequence). V lost 4 bases to trimming and J lost 6 bases; unmatched junction nucleotides: 13. The CDR3 spans 17 residues. The CDR3 loop reads CASSRHPGQGVAQPQHF. The CDR3 bases are TGTGCCAGTAGTAGGCACCCGGGACAGGGAGTCGCTCAGCCCCAGCATTTT. The whole variable domain, filled in from reference TRBV19 and TRBJ1-5, reads DGGITQSPKYLFRKEGQNVTLSCEQNLNHDAMYWYRQDPGQGLRLIYYSQIVNDFQKGDIAEGYSVSREKKESFPLTVTSAQKNPTAFYLCASSRHPGQGVAQPQHFGDGTRLSIL.

The rearrangement uses TRBV9 and TRBJ2-5, with D perhaps assigned TRBD1 or TRBD2 (5 bases each). Germline CDR1 is SGDLS and CDR2 is YYNGEE. V shed 4 bases and J shed 1 base, with 11 bases lying between them. The CDR3 is 14 residues long. Written as DNA, the CDR3 is TGTGCCAGCAGCCGGGACGGGACCCAAGAGACCCAGTACTTC. This sequence encodes CASSRDGTQETQYF.

The rearrangement uses TRBV6-1 and TRBJ2-7; D ambiguous. The CDR3 runs to 13 residues. Germline loops: CDR1 MNHNS, CDR2 SASEGT. Trimming cost V 7 bases and J 3 bases, with 13 bases left between them. CDR3: CASKPDNHYEQYF. The DNA for the CDR3 is TGTGCCAGCAAACCCGACAACCACTACGAGCAGTACTTC.

The chain recombines TRBV5-1 with TRBJ2-1, with 12 bases lining up with TRBD1. Germline CDR1 is SGHRS and CDR2 is YFSETQ. The CDR3 runs 15 residues. V lost 4 bases to trimming and J lost 6 bases; unmatched junction nucleotides: 5. This CDR3 is CASSGGQGAVNEQFF. DNA for the CDR3: TGCGCCAGCAGCGGGGGACAGGGGGCGGTCAATGAGCAGTTCTTC.